This TCR beta chain is drawn from a study of T-cell reconstitution after alpha-beta-depleted transplantation in children. V lost 2 bases, J lost 5 bases, and 11 bases lay in between. Germline V gene lookup returns CDR1 SGHTA and CDR2 FQGNSA. The CDR3 spans 14 residues. This clonotype was counted a few times. Its specificity is unknown. For TCRbeta, the library was prepared with unique molecular identifiers. TCRdb re-analysed the PCR reads in MiXCR, keeping a single row per CDR3 protein. The profile shows fewer than 550,000 distinct CDR3 sequences, around 10% of them singletons. The study, taken as a whole, reports: There were reportedly several hundred expanded graft clones from which alpha-beta T cells came about two months after transplant. Surviving recipient T cells and thymic progenitors accounted for the high day-60 TCRbeta diversity observed in some patients. It was newly produced T cells that mostly accounted for T-cell counts and diversity one year after transplant.

The chain combines TRBV7-2 with TRBJ2-3; D is perhaps TRBD2 (5 bases). The sequence derives from a female patient aged 2-15 years who had a stem cell transplant for aplastic anemia, so the T cells may come from the graft donor. This sample comprised PBMCs, mostly from graft donor cells, obtained 180 days after TCRalphabeta/CD19-depleted stem cell transplant. CDR3 sequence (DNA): TGTGCCAGCAGCTTAAACCCCCGGGGAGATACGCAGTATTTT. Translating it yields CASSLNPRGDTQYF.